Sequencing of this TCR beta chain was carried out in a study of T cell changes during pregnancy in multiple sclerosis. Libraries were prepared by immunoSEQ multiplex PCR; TCRdb keeps only in-frame clonotypes and omits some of them. The sample lists roughly 60,000 clones, around 89% occurring once. The length of the CDR3 is 14 residues. Germline loops: CDR1 SGHRS, CDR2 YFSETQ. The trim removed 4 bases at V and 5 bases at J, leaving 6 bases unmatched. This sequence was found in a female donor with multiple sclerosis, enrolled in a pregnancy study. V gene TRBV5-1 combines with J gene TRBJ1-1; 9 nucleotides align to TRBD1. The sample was CD4+ T cells from peripheral blood mononuclear cells, taken in the first trimester of pregnancy. CDR3 sequence: CASSGDRGFTEAFF. The DNA for the CDR3 is TGCGCCAGCAGCGGAGACAGGGGGTTTACTGAAGCTTTCTTT.